This T cell receptor beta chain comes out of a study of T cell responses to AZD1222 COVID-19 vaccine. Study overall: Analyses pooled second doses at about 4 or about 12 weeks. Study-level points and caveats: The donor cohort was predominantly white British with a female majority, and clonal diversity may have been underestimated. Across spike, vaccine-associated CD4 TCRs were found, dominant at 160-218 and 743-854.

The CDR3 extends over 15 amino acids. V lost 3 bases to trimming and J lost 3 bases, with 13 bases between them. Germline V lookup: CDR1 SGHRS, CDR2 YFSETQ. A note on this clone: As yet, its antigen is unknown.

The method was immunoSEQ multiplex PCR; TCRdb's version includes in-frame clones alone and lacks a portion of them. Of 120,000 or so clones listed, about 85% were seen once; the top ten hold around 3%. The sequencing here drew on peripheral blood, taken on day 0 of AZD1222 vaccination. The clonotype was recovered from an adult in good health. The gene calls are TRBV5-1 and TRBJ1-3; D call uncertain. The CDR3 bases are TGCGCCAGCAGCTCCAATTCCGGAGTTGGAAACACCATATATTTT. It translates to CASSSNSGVGNTIYF.